This is a list of T cell receptor beta chains from one sample in a study of T-cell reconstitution after alpha-beta-depleted transplantation in children. A single record per CDR3 protein comes from TCRdb applying MiXCR to the PCR reads. The sample carries 300,000 to 400,000 distinct CDR3 sequences, about an eighth recorded once. The sample in question was PBMCs, obtained from the stem cell graft. The origin of the receptors is a human donor who donated a stem cell graft to a child with Fanconi anemia. Each CDR3 is given with its conserved first and last residue. The D gene is left open where the match is weak. Where a row states a size, it is once, few, many or the class of an expanded clone; other rows omit it.

j_call: TRBJ2-3; v_call: TRBV20-1; clone_size: many; d_call: NA; cdr3_aa: CSARVSGTDTQYF; cdr3_nt: TGCAGTGCTAGAGTGTCTGGCACAGATACGCAGTATTTT
j_call: TRBJ2-2; v_call: TRBV11-2; clone_size: many; d_call: NA; cdr3_aa: CASSLAGELFF; cdr3_nt: TGTGCCAGCAGCTTAGCTGGGGAGCTGTTTTTT
j_call: TRBJ2-2; v_call: TRBV6-2/TRBV6-3; clone_size: NA; d_call: NA; cdr3_aa: CASSYVTYTGELFF; cdr3_nt: TGTGCCAGCAGTTATGTGACCTACACCGGGGAGCTGTTTTTT
j_call: TRBJ1-2; v_call: TRBV29-1; clone_size: NA; d_call: NA; cdr3_aa: CSVVAALGYTF; cdr3_nt: TGCAGCGTTGTGGCAGCGCTTGGCTACACCTTC
j_call: TRBJ1-1; v_call: TRBV30; clone_size: NA; d_call: NA; cdr3_aa: CAWSFRGSKNTEAFF; cdr3_nt: TGTGCCTGGAGCTTTCGGGGCAGCAAGAACACTGAAGCTTTCTTT
j_call: TRBJ2-7; v_call: TRBV20-1; clone_size: NA; d_call: NA; cdr3_aa: CSAPARRAWYEQYF; cdr3_nt: TGCAGTGCCCCCGCCAGGCGAGCTTGGTACGAGCAGTACTTC
j_call: TRBJ1-2; v_call: TRBV11-1; clone_size: NA; d_call: NA; cdr3_aa: CASTSARIEQLNYGYTF; cdr3_nt: TGTGCCAGCACTTCCGCGAGGATCGAGCAACTTAACTATGGCTACACCTTC
j_call: TRBJ2-2; v_call: TRBV6-6; clone_size: few; d_call: NA; cdr3_aa: CASNAGNTGELFF; cdr3_nt: TGTGCCAGCAACGCGGGGAACACCGGGGAGCTGTTTTTT
j_call: TRBJ1-6; v_call: TRBV7-2; clone_size: few; d_call: NA; cdr3_aa: CASSRQVKNSPLHF; cdr3_nt: TGTGCCAGCAGCAGACAGGTCAAAAATTCACCCCTCCACTTT
j_call: TRBJ2-1; v_call: TRBV20-1; clone_size: NA; d_call: NA; cdr3_aa: CSPPRGNEQFF; cdr3_nt: TGCAGCCCCCCCCGGGGAAATGAGCAGTTCTTC
j_call: TRBJ2-5; v_call: TRBV5-1; clone_size: few; d_call: NA; cdr3_aa: CASSFKARLAEETQYF; cdr3_nt: TGCGCCAGCAGCTTTAAGGCCCGATTAGCGGAAGAGACCCAGTACTTC
j_call: TRBJ2-2; v_call: TRBV29-1; clone_size: NA; d_call: TRBD1; cdr3_aa: CSGKTGGSGTGELFF; cdr3_nt: TGCAGCGGAAAAACAGGGGGCTCGGGCACCGGGGAGCTGTTTTTT
j_call: TRBJ2-5; v_call: TRBV9; clone_size: few; d_call: TRBD2; cdr3_aa: CASSVNLAGGLGQETQYF; cdr3_nt: TGTGCCAGCAGCGTAAACCTAGCGGGGGGGCTAGGTCAAGAGACCCAGTACTTC
j_call: TRBJ2-1; v_call: TRBV5-1; clone_size: NA; d_call: NA; cdr3_aa: CASSLGRTDLYNEQFF; cdr3_nt: TGCGCCAGCAGCTTGGGAAGGACAGATTTATACAATGAGCAGTTCTTC
j_call: TRBJ1-2; v_call: TRBV5-1; clone_size: NA; d_call: NA; cdr3_aa: CASSLGIGGYTF; cdr3_nt: TGCGCCAGCAGCTTAGGAATTGGTGGCTACACCTTC
j_call: TRBJ2-2; v_call: TRBV7-8; clone_size: NA; d_call: TRBD1; cdr3_aa: CASSPRGTGRTGELFF; cdr3_nt: TGTGCCAGCAGCCCACGAGGGACAGGCAGAACCGGGGAGCTGTTTTTT
j_call: TRBJ2-1; v_call: TRBV4-2; clone_size: few; d_call: TRBD2; cdr3_aa: CASSQVGGGGNEQFF; cdr3_nt: TGTGCCAGCAGCCAAGTCGGGGGGGGCGGCAATGAGCAGTTCTTC
j_call: TRBJ1-2; v_call: TRBV18; clone_size: NA; d_call: NA; cdr3_aa: CASSPLVGDGYTF; cdr3_nt: TGTGCCAGCTCACCACTTGTAGGGGATGGCTACACCTTC
j_call: TRBJ2-2; v_call: TRBV4-3; clone_size: many; d_call: NA; cdr3_aa: CASSQSGYTGELFF; cdr3_nt: TGCGCCAGCAGCCAAAGTGGCTACACCGGGGAGCTGTTTTTT
j_call: TRBJ1-1; v_call: TRBV5-1; clone_size: few; d_call: TRBD1; cdr3_aa: CASSLTGGFTEAFF; cdr3_nt: TGCGCCAGCAGCTTGACAGGGGGGTTCACTGAAGCTTTCTTT
j_call: TRBJ1-1; v_call: TRBV3-1; clone_size: few; d_call: NA; cdr3_aa: CASSQDPVRSNTEAFF; cdr3_nt: TGTGCCAGCAGCCAAGATCCGGTTAGGTCGAACACTGAAGCTTTCTTT
j_call: TRBJ1-1; v_call: TRBV12-3/TRBV12-4; clone_size: many; d_call: NA; cdr3_aa: CASSLNWRDTEAFF; cdr3_nt: TGTGCCAGCAGTCTGAATTGGAGGGACACTGAAGCTTTCTTT
j_call: TRBJ1-2; v_call: TRBV6-2/TRBV6-3; clone_size: NA; d_call: NA; cdr3_aa: CASSLGANYGYTF; cdr3_nt: TGTGCCAGCAGCTTGGGGGCGAACTATGGCTACACCTTC
j_call: TRBJ1-3; v_call: TRBV12-3/TRBV12-4; clone_size: many; d_call: NA; cdr3_aa: CASRQTRGNPTGNTIYF; cdr3_nt: TGTGCCAGCAGACAGACCCGTGGGAATCCCACTGGAAACACCATATATTTT
j_call: TRBJ2-5; v_call: TRBV28; clone_size: many; d_call: NA; cdr3_aa: CASSLRIPETQYF; cdr3_nt: TGTGCCAGCAGTTTGCGCATTCCGGAGACCCAGTACTTC
j_call: TRBJ2-2; v_call: TRBV5-1; clone_size: few; d_call: NA; cdr3_aa: CASSLRAGGDTGELFF; cdr3_nt: TGCGCCAGCAGCCTGAGGGCAGGAGGGGACACCGGGGAGCTGTTTTTT
j_call: TRBJ2-1; v_call: TRBV12-3/TRBV12-4; clone_size: many; d_call: NA; cdr3_aa: CASSLGTVNEQFF; cdr3_nt: TGTGCCAGCAGCCTAGGGACGGTCAATGAGCAGTTCTTC
j_call: TRBJ1-1; v_call: TRBV13; clone_size: few; d_call: TRBD1; cdr3_aa: CASSLRTGSLGTEAFF; cdr3_nt: TGTGCCAGCAGCTTAAGGACAGGGTCGTTGGGAACTGAAGCTTTCTTT
j_call: TRBJ2-1; v_call: TRBV6-1; clone_size: NA; d_call: NA; cdr3_aa: CASSVGPSGSNEQFF; cdr3_nt: TGTGCCAGCAGTGTTGGCCCCTCGGGGAGCAATGAGCAGTTCTTC
j_call: TRBJ2-1; v_call: TRBV2; clone_size: few; d_call: NA; cdr3_aa: CASTEGVSSYNEQFF; cdr3_nt: TGTGCCAGCACTGAGGGGGTTAGCTCCTACAATGAGCAGTTCTTC
j_call: TRBJ1-5; v_call: TRBV27; clone_size: many; d_call: TRBD1; cdr3_aa: CASSPGTGGVKPQHF; cdr3_nt: TGTGCCAGCAGTCCCGGGACAGGGGGGGTGAAACCCCAGCATTTT
j_call: TRBJ1-6; v_call: TRBV12-3/TRBV12-4; clone_size: many; d_call: TRBD1; cdr3_aa: CASSPRGQGNSPLHF; cdr3_nt: TGTGCCAGCAGTCCGAGGGGACAGGGCAATTCACCCCTCCACTTT
j_call: TRBJ1-5; v_call: TRBV12-3/TRBV12-4; clone_size: few; d_call: NA; cdr3_aa: CASSPQGLGRGQPQHF; cdr3_nt: TGTGCCAGCAGCCCCCAAGGGCTGGGCAGAGGACAGCCCCAGCATTTT
j_call: TRBJ2-3; v_call: TRBV20-1; clone_size: NA; d_call: TRBD2; cdr3_aa: CSAWTSGGKDTQYF; cdr3_nt: TGCAGTGCTTGGACTAGCGGGGGGAAAGATACGCAGTATTTT
j_call: TRBJ2-1; v_call: TRBV14; clone_size: NA; d_call: NA; cdr3_aa: CASSQGLRGSPWNEQFF; cdr3_nt: TGTGCCAGCAGCCAAGGTCTCCGGGGGAGCCCTTGGAATGAGCAGTTCTTC
j_call: TRBJ1-2; v_call: TRBV2; clone_size: NA; d_call: NA; cdr3_aa: CASTNGATNYGYTF; cdr3_nt: TGTGCCAGCACTAACGGGGCCACTAACTATGGCTACACCTTC
j_call: TRBJ2-1; v_call: TRBV10-3; clone_size: NA; d_call: TRBD2; cdr3_aa: CAISDASGSYNEQFF; cdr3_nt: TGTGCCATCAGTGACGCTAGCGGATCCTACAATGAGCAGTTCTTC
j_call: TRBJ1-1; v_call: TRBV6-5; clone_size: NA; d_call: TRBD1; cdr3_aa: CASSSRGLTEAFF; cdr3_nt: TGTGCCAGCAGTTCCAGGGGGCTCACTGAAGCTTTCTTT
j_call: TRBJ2-1; v_call: TRBV12-3/TRBV12-4; clone_size: many; d_call: NA; cdr3_aa: CASSFRGSRTYNEQFF; cdr3_nt: TGTGCCAGCAGTTTTCGGGGGAGTAGGACTTACAATGAGCAGTTCTTC
j_call: TRBJ1-5; v_call: TRBV20-1; clone_size: many; d_call: TRBD1; cdr3_aa: CSASGTGMGNQPQHF; cdr3_nt: TGCAGTGCTAGTGGGACAGGGATGGGAAATCAGCCCCAGCATTTT
j_call: TRBJ2-7; v_call: TRBV29-1; clone_size: NA; d_call: NA; cdr3_aa: CRIQVLNEQYF; cdr3_nt: TGCAGGATACAGGTTCTGAACGAGCAGTACTTC